This TCR beta chain was obtained from a study of graft-versus-host responses after intestinal transplantation. The study's findings and limits: Investigators detected GvH clones in recipient marrow, with some emerging earlier in ileum or blood. Early after transplant, HvG declines were associated with peak levels of circulating GvH clones.

To note about this clone: What it binds is unknown.

The germline V gene encodes CDR1 SGHVS and CDR2 FQNEAQ. V lost 4 bases, J lost 0 bases, and 4 bases stayed unmatched. This CDR3 comprises 16 residues. Sequencing was performed with immunoSEQ multiplex PCR; in TCRdb, only in-frame clones are kept and a portion is missing. The top ten clones hold 0.15% to 0.2% of a sample with some 110,000 clones, about nine tenths of them seen once. The sequence came from a human donor who received an intestinal transplant. The chain combines TRBV7-8 with TRBJ2-4, with TRBD2 matching over 9 bases. The source was unstimulated CD4+ T cells sorted from spleen or lymph node cells, collected before intestinal transplant. CDR3 residues: CASSSSGAVAKNIQYF. The DNA for the CDR3 is TGTGCCAGCAGCTCTAGCGGGGCAGTAGCCAAAAACATTCAGTACTTC.